This T cell receptor beta chain was captured by sequencing in a study of cytomegalovirus exposure and HLA in healthy donors (dated by TCRdb to the late 2010s). Regarding the complete study: An earlier analysis of roughly 630 of the donors reported approximately 300 Gb of sequence data and 100 million to 130 million unique TCR beta sequences from roughly 180 million T cells. Roughly 5 DR-DQ haplotypes were handled as single units for association and clustering, since linkage in the cohort was strong. An earlier analysis of some 500 of the donors applied high-throughput TCR beta sequencing to assess whether each TCR beta V gene segment acted as functional or pseudogenic. The genetic ancestry cluster associated with self-reported Caucasian donors included roughly 84% of the 300 to 400 genotyped donors. The study combined high-throughput TCR immunosequencing, statistical association of individual TCRs with disease status, and machine learning to predict cytomegalovirus infection status. Rather than using new phenotypic data, the later analysis identified candidate immune exposures from TCR beta sequences and from how often those sequences occurred across donors. A later analysis re-analyzed previously published TCR beta repertoires from 666 donors and added high-resolution HLA genotyping to study TCR occurrence patterns. HLA typing included class I and class II loci at four-digit resolution. Genome-wide SNP genotypes for about three fifths of the roughly 700 donors were used in a later genetic analysis, which treated that subset as a discovery cohort. The T cell repertoires of 666 subjects were profiled by immunosequencing and related to cytomegalovirus serostatus. About 320 gigabases of sequencing data and 70 million to 100 million unique TCR sequences were included in an early release covering 500 to 750 HLA-typed donors. The aim of the study was to test whether cataloging public T cell receptors could identify signatures of past pathogen exposure. Donor age, sex, ethnicity and CMV serostatus were compiled alongside the repertoire data. All discovery cohort repertoires had been generated using a single sequencing platform. On average, 235,054 unique TCR beta nucleotide sequences were sequenced per donor among about 400 genotyped donors of the cohort, with roughly 19% of those sequences being non-productive. Typing coverage differed by locus: A, B, C, DRB1 and DQB1 were typed in about 620-640 donors, DQA1 in 522, DPA1 in some 600, and DPB1 in around 440. Besides the first cohort of roughly 640 subjects, a separate validation cohort made up of roughly 120 different subjects was used.

Overall results and qualifications from the work: In a later genetic analysis, a missense DCLRE1C variant was associated with V-gene and J-gene trimming of TCR beta chains, and the association was replicated in an independent cohort. A further reported finding was that TCR beta sequences accurately predicted the HLA-A and HLA-B alleles for most subjects in the first cohort. Cytomegalovirus status was reported to be diagnosed by the classifier with high specificity and sensitivity in both the original and validation cohorts. A cluster of highly shared sequence variants was judged likely to represent a technical artifact of the sequencing pipeline. An earlier analysis of approximately 530 of the donors showed that most TCR beta V segments appeared in productive rearrangements either about 87% or about 30% of the time, which broadly matched IMGT annotations. While some public TCRs were present in many individuals, most TCR sequences turned up only very rarely across donors. The only immune exposure information available for the cohort was CMV serostatus. At a false discovery rate of 0.05, a later analysis linked roughly 17,000 TCR beta sequences to specific HLA alleles. Some IMGT-functional V segments, including TRBV6-2 and TRBV6-3, could not be distinguished by the 87-base-pair reads and were therefore excluded. According to a later analysis, TCR association rates differed among HLA loci, with DRB1 alleles showing the most associated TCRs and HLA-C alleles showing the fewest. The study listed 150 to 200 TCR beta chains as associated with cytomegalovirus. A later genetic analysis reported fewer N-insertions in productive TCRs among donors in an Asian-associated ancestry cluster than the roughly 690-donor mean. Compared with equally common non-associated chains, HLA-associated TCR beta chains in a later analysis were more clonally expanded and had lower generation probabilities. Strong co-occurrence of HLA alleles, especially DR and DQ, made assigning TCR associations to individual alleles difficult. Linkage disequilibrium might explain the correlated functional status among segregating V segments, but an unknown experimental factor could not be ruled out. Roughly uniform sequencing depth across donors was assumed in presence/absence analyses, although this assumption may not hold. A later analysis reported that several top co-occurrence clusters appeared linked to parvovirus B19, influenza, CMV and Epstein-Barr virus. In a later analysis, most CMV-associated TCR beta chains were found to appear HLA-restricted, with HLA associations seemingly driven largely by CMV exposure. The cohort was sequenced for TCR beta chains only, and without alpha or paired-chain data the features that could be detected were limited. A few of the identified cytomegalovirus-associated TCR beta chains were confirmed in vitro to be specific for cytomegalovirus antigens. Because some donors lacked HLA typing at each locus, the association tests relied only on the typed subset. Because counts were too low, around 18 rarely observed V segments, including chromosome 9 orphons, were left out of the earlier analysis of about 620 of the donors. The authors suggested that the approach could potentially be extended to other disease states and immunological phenotypes.

In total, roughly 670 healthy bone marrow donors made up the cohort. At the time of sampling, all cohort members were nominally healthy, though unrecorded immune exposures were likely present. The donor was CMV seronegative and was included in the group of a few hundred seronegative cohort members. A peripheral blood sample was collected from each donor, and TCR beta sequencing was performed on peripheral blood mononuclear cells. Genomic DNA extraction from the blood cell samples was performed with the Qiagen DNeasy Blood Extraction Kit. A remark on this clone: The antigen this receptor binds is unknown. No base-level quality is on record; no much larger clone is a single base apart.

The method was the immunoSEQ multiplex PCR assay. A mixture of 60 forward primers for TCR Vbeta segments and 13 reverse primers for TCR Jbeta segments was used in the multiplex PCR. Amplification of the CDR3 region of rearranged TCR beta genes was performed with a multiplex PCR assay on genomic DNA. The amplified TCR beta libraries were sequenced on the Illumina HiSeq System as 87-base-pair reads. The paper's data handling went like this. A later analysis tallied some 79 million unique TCR beta chains across the 600 to 700 repertoires, and around 9.9 million of those chains were shared by two or more donors. Raw reads were error-corrected and collapsed into unique sequences by a nearest-neighbor algorithm in which closely related sequences were merged to remove PCR and sequencing errors. V, D and J gene segments were assigned by aligning CDR3 sequences to IMGT reference sequences. For a sequence to be retained, a match of at least six nucleotides was required to both a V gene segment and a J gene segment. Rearrangements were called productive when the CDR3 lacked stop codons and stayed in frame with V and J; all others were non-productive. Following IMGT convention, CDR3 was defined as the stretch from the second conserved V-encoded cysteine to the conserved J-encoded phenylalanine. The earlier analysis of 587 of the donors excluded sequences that lacked an unambiguous match to a single V gene segment. In an earlier analysis of approximately 500 of the donors, a V segment was called functional when productive rearrangements were above 56.7%, and segregating when the standard deviation between donors exceeded 5%. To diagnose cytomegalovirus status from the catalog of TCR beta chain sequences, a statistical classification framework was built. A later analysis assigned V and J genes by comparing TCR nucleotide sequences with IMGT/GENE-DB human TR gene sequences. A later analysis assigned CDR3 sequences and most-parsimonious VDJ recombination scenarios with the TCRdist pipeline. In a later analysis, each TCR beta chain was defined by its CDR3 amino acid sequence together with its V-gene family, and reads lacking a unique V-gene family were excluded. In a later analysis, nearly 600 highly shared, low-generation-probability nucleotide sequences were removed to address suspected cross-contamination and a sequencing artifact. For each public chain, a later analysis derived a clonal expansion index from normalized ranks of inferred template counts within each repertoire. In a later analysis, generation probabilities were computed using a VDJ recombination model fitted to out-of-frame rearrangements, and the results were checked against IGoR. A later analysis scored TCR-TCR, TCR-HLA and TCR-CMV co-occurrence with hypergeometric tests, applying a repertoire-size bias correction to TCR pairs. In a later analysis, false discovery rates were estimated by permuting HLA or CMV assignments 20 times. A later analysis grouped co-occurring TCRs with DBSCAN, adding TCRdist sequence similarity when clustering within HLA-allele-positive subsets. Repertoires with fewer than 30,000 or more than 120,000 public chains were left out of co-occurrence clustering, as were a handful of repertoires with anomalous nucleotide sharing. What TCRdb holds here is the immuneACCESS table cut down to in-frame rearrangements. Part of the clones is not present; checked against another copy, under half of the missing clones reflect an unresolved V gene, and the others are unexplained. That table is the source of V, J and clone size, and D and trimming were worked out from the DNA. The sample has approximately 160,000 clones on record, around 72% of them singletons. Together, the top ten hold less than 1.5% of the sample.

In the germline V gene, CDR1 corresponds to MGHRA and CDR2 to YSYEKL. V loses 1 base at its end and J loses 6 bases; junction bases beyond the gene matches: 11. The CDR3 measures 18 amino acids from cysteine to phenylalanine. The entry retains the CDR3 DNA only, 54 bases that are in frame from base 1. The source material was PBMCs. The rearrangement joined TRBV4-1 to TRBJ2-3; TRBD2 agrees with 12 junctional bases. This receptor was identified in a man aged 50-60 years in good health and CMV-seronegative. The DNA sequence follows: TGCGCCAGCAGCCAAGGACTAGCGGGGGTGATTGGGACCGATACGCAGTATTTT. Its translation is CASSQGLAGVIGTDTQYF.